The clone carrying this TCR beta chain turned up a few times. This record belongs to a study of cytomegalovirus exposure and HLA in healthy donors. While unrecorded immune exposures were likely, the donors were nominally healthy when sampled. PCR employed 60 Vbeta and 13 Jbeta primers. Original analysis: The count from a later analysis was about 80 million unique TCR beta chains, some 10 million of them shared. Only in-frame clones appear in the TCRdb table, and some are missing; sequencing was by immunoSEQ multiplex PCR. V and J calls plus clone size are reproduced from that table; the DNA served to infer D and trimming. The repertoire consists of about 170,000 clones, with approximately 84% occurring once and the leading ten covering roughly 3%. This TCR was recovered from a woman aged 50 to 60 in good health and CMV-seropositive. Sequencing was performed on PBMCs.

The CDR3 DNA follows: TGTGCCAGTACCAGGACAGGAGCACCCTACGAGCAGTACTTC. Translation gives CASTRTGAPYEQYF. This sequence joins TRBV19 and TRBJ2-7, with 7 bases lining up with TRBD1. This CDR3 comprises 14 residues. V shed 7 bases and J 2 bases; nucleotides not matched to a gene: 8. CDR1 and CDR2 (germline): LNHDA, SQIVND (reference sequence). The variable domain in full, with the rest retrieved from reference TRBV19 and TRBJ2-7, is DGGITQSPKYLFRKEGQNVTLSCEQNLNHDAMYWYRQDPGQGLRLIYYSQIVNDFQKGDIAEGYSVSREKKESFPLTVTSAQKNPTAFYLCASTRTGAPYEQYFGPGTRLTVT.